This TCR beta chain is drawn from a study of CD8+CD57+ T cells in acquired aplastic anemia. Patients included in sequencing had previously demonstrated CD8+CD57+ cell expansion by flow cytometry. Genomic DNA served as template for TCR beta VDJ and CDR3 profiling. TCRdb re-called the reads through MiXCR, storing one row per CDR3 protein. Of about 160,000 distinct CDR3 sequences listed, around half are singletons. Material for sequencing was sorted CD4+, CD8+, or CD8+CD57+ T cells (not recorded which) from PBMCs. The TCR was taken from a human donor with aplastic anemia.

In nucleotides, the CDR3 is TGTGCCATCACCTCAAGCGGGAGTGGTTACGAGCAGTACTTC. It codes for CAITSSGSGYEQYF. The rearrangement uses TRBV10-3 and TRBJ2-7, with TRBD2 identical over 8 bases. V was clipped by 7 bases and J by 4 bases; unmatched bases: 9. The germline CDR1 and CDR2 sequences are ENHRY and SYGVKD. The CDR3 extends over 14 amino acids.